The clone carrying this TCR beta chain was recorded a few times. The antigen is undetermined. This may come from a read error, since a much larger clone is one base off. Trimming took off 4 bases at V and 5 bases at J, with 15 bases between the two ends. This CDR3 has 14 amino acids. Looked up from germline, CDR1 is SGHKS and CDR2 is YYEKEE (reference sequence). The sample comes from a study of breast tumors, draining lymph nodes, adjacent tissues. Findings and limits, study-wide: Most tumor T cells seemingly derive from lymph node, then expand in tumor. That most tumor T cells come from lymph nodes remained unproven. Tumor TCR diversity was below lymph nodes but above nontumor tissue.

TCRdb passed the multiplex PCR reads through MiXCR, listing each CDR3 protein once. The data contain about 150,000 distinct CDR3 sequences, around a third of them singletons. Breast cancer patients provided tissue from their axillary draining lymph nodes. J is TRBJ2-5 and V is TRBV5-5, with D perhaps TRBD1 or TRBD2 (5 bases each). Sequencing used axillary lymph node tissue. The source is a female donor with breast cancer. Some clones in this sample may be carry-over from other donors' samples. CDR3 protein: CASSRVGGPETQYF. CDR3 sequence (DNA): TGTGCCAGCAGCCGGGTTGGGGGTCCGGAGACCCAGTACTTC.